This T cell receptor (beta chain) was identified in a study of vaccination and CD4 T cells after COVID-19. The wider study: The post-COVID sampling time was a median 101 days after diagnosis, ranging from 35 to 161.

This clonotype was seen a handful of times. Its antigen is as yet unknown. Study results and caveats: Rising from around 20 to 38, the median of SARS-CoV-2-reactive clonotypes did not change significantly.

The Oncomine TCR Beta short-read assay was applied to DNA of cultured CD4+ T cells. The genomic DNA was obtained from cultured CD4+ T cells by extraction with the QIAamp micro DNA kit. A single record per CDR3 protein comes from TCRdb applying MiXCR to the PCR reads. The sample lists approximately 8,600 distinct CDR3 sequences, more than 45% occurring once. The sample's treatment: approximately nine-day PBMC culture with coronavirus spike peptide pools or control peptides (ViraFEST assay). Collection of the unexposed donor's CD4+ T cells took place before the COVID-19 pandemic (2011-2018). The CDR3 runs 15 residues. Germline CDR1 is LNHDA and CDR2 is SQIVND (reference sequence). V was pared by 3 bases and J by 7 bases, with 16 bases between.

This sequence was found in a human donor in good health. The sample consisted of CD4+ T cells from blood, cultured in vitro. The chain has TRBV19 and TRBJ1-5, with a possible D match to TRBD1 (5 bases). The CDR3 DNA follows: TGTGCCAGTAGTATTGGGGCCCTCCTTGGGCAGCCCCAGCATTTT. It is translated as CASSIGALLGQPQHF.